Following are 28 T cell receptor beta chains from one sample sequenced in a study of response to subunit inactivated influenza vaccine. TCRdb re-called the RT-PCR reads with MiXCR, one entry per CDR3 protein. The sample has about 520,000 distinct CDR3 sequences; 25% are singletons. The sample here was CD4+ T cells sorted from PBMCs, taken about 5 days after vaccination. The receptors originated from a man aged 45-65 years who received an inactivated influenza vaccine.

The chain combines TRBV12-3 or TRBV12-4 with TRBJ2-5, with TRBD1 identical over 7 bases. Trimming cost V 6 bases and J 1 base; bases outside gene matches: 5. CDR3 size: 14 residues. CDR3 region: CASRPRTGQETQYF. As DNA, the CDR3 is TGTGCCAGCAGACCCAGGACAGGCCAAGAGACCCAGTACTTC.

This chain links TRBV5-1 with TRBJ2-5; possibly TRBD1 for D (6 bases). Per germline, CDR1 SGHRS and CDR2 YFSETQ. The CDR3 is made up of 14 amino acids. The germline V and J ends were trimmed by 4 bases and 0 bases, with 10 bases remaining between them. This CDR3 is CASSVTGYQETQYF. The CDR3 coding sequence is TGCGCCAGCAGCGTAACAGGGTACCAAGAGACCCAGTACTTC.

This clonotype has just a few counts. The CDR3 sequence is CASSDPGGGEEKLFF. Here the CDR3 DNA reads TGTGCCAGCAGCGACCCTGGGGGGGGTGAGGAAAAACTGTTTTTT. This chain uses TRBV6-1 with TRBJ1-4; TRBD1 is a possible D gene (5 bases). The length of the CDR3 is 15 residues. In germline, CDR1 is MNHNS, CDR2 SASEGT. V shed 6 bases and J shed 8 bases, with 19 bases lying between them.

V and J are TRBV20-1 and TRBJ2-3; 9 positions match TRBD2. The CDR3 consists of 14 residues. The germline CDR1 and CDR2 sequences are DFQATT and SNEGSKA (reference sequence). The V segment lost 5 bases and the J segment 8 bases; nucleotides outside the gene matches: 11. In DNA, the CDR3 is TGCAGTGCTGCAACCGGGACTAGCAGTACTACGCAGTATTTT. This gives the protein CSAATGTSSTTQYF.

The chain recombines TRBV29-1 with TRBJ2-3; D gene uncertain. The CDR3 has 14 residues. V was trimmed by 7 bases and J by 3 bases, leaving 17 bases between them. CDR1 is SQVTM and CDR2 is ANQGSEA in the germline V gene. Written as DNA, the CDR3 is TGCAGCGCCGATTCGTTGGGCCTTACAGATACGCAGTATTTT. As protein: CSADSLGLTDTQYF.

The J gene is TRBJ2-5, the V gene TRBV20-1, with D possibly being TRBD1 (6 bases). The CDR3 runs to 15 residues. Germline V gene data show CDR1 as DFQATT and CDR2 as SNEGSKA (reference sequence). Trimming took off 0 bases at V and 5 bases at J, with 16 bases between the two ends. The CDR3 nucleotides are TGCAGTGCTAGAGATCGGGGACAACCGGTCGAGACCCAGTACTTC. Protein: CSARDRGQPVETQYF.

This clonotype was found a few times. The chain uses TRBV7-2 and TRBJ2-3; D possibly corresponds to TRBD2 (6 bases). The V end was cut by 2 bases, the J end by 2 bases, with 11 bases between. This CDR3 contains 15 residues. In germline, CDR1 is SGHTA, CDR2 FQGNSA. The CDR3 region has the DNA TGTGCCAGCAGCTTAAGTACGGGACTCACAGATACGCAGTATTTT. Residues: CASSLSTGLTDTQYF.

The genes are TRBV6-2 or TRBV6-3 and TRBJ2-3; no definite D call. Germline CDR1 is MNHEY and CDR2 is SVGEGT. Trimming cost V 6 bases and J 0 bases, with 7 bases left between them. The CDR3 consists of 13 residues. The CDR3 here is CASRASSTDTQYF. CDR3 DNA: TGTGCCAGCAGAGCATCGAGCACAGATACGCAGTATTTT.

J is TRBJ1-1 and V is TRBV12-3 or TRBV12-4; possible D gene TRBD1, 5 bases. The CDR3 spans 13 residues. With 1 base removed from V and 11 bases from J, the gap between germline ends came to 14 bases. CDR3 region: CASSLGTRLVAFF. CDR3 DNA: TGTGCCAGCAGTTTAGGGACACGTTTAGTGGCTTTCTTT.

This clonotype has a handful of counts. This chain links TRBV6-2 or TRBV6-3 with TRBJ2-2, with D unclear. Germline CDR1 is MNHEY and CDR2 is SVGEGT. V lost 0 bases and J 5 bases, leaving 19 bases between the germline ends. The CDR3 has 18 amino acids. CDR3: CASSYSLFGRRTTGELFF. The CDR3 DNA reads TGTGCCAGCAGTTACTCCCTGTTCGGACGGAGAACAACCGGGGAGCTGTTTTTT.

The sample holds a few counts of this clonotype. V gene TRBV20-1 combines with J gene TRBJ2-1; 8 nucleotides match TRBD2. Germline V gene lookup returns CDR1 DFQATT and CDR2 SNEGSKA (reference sequence). CDR3 length equals 14 residues. V trimming: 2 bases; J trimming: 4 bases; junction bases outside the gene matches: 4. This CDR3 reads CSARRGRTYNEQFF. CDR3 coding DNA: TGCAGTGCTAGACGCGGGAGGACGTACAATGAGCAGTTCTTC.

This chain uses TRBV10-3 with TRBJ1-6; 11 positions agree with TRBD1. The trim removed 6 bases at V and 9 bases at J, leaving 7 bases unmatched. The CDR3 totals 15 residues. Looked up from germline, CDR1 is ENHRY and CDR2 is SYGVKD. CDR3 sequence reads: CAIRRTGGEVSPLHF. As DNA, the CDR3 is TGTGCCATCAGAAGGACAGGGGGCGAAGTTTCACCCCTCCACTTT.

This chain joins TRBV5-1 and TRBJ2-5; 8 bases match TRBD1. The CDR3 contains 16 residues. Per the germline V gene, CDR1 is SGHRS and CDR2 is YFSETQ. The V segment lost 0 bases and the J segment 5 bases; nucleotides outside the gene matches: 9. This chain's CDR3 is CASSLVIDRGQETQYF. The CDR3 DNA sequence: TGCGCCAGCAGCTTGGTTATCGACAGGGGCCAGGAGACCCAGTACTTC.

This rearrangement joins TRBV7-2 to TRBJ2-3, with D perhaps assigned TRBD1 or TRBD2 (5 bases each). The V end lost 4 bases, the J end lost 4 bases, and 15 bases lay between the germline ends. The CDR3 contains 15 residues. CDR1 and CDR2 (germline): SGHTA, FQGNSA. CDR3 residues: CASSSAFGGPDTQYF. In DNA form, the CDR3 reads TGTGCCAGCAGCTCAGCCTTTGGGGGACCAGATACGCAGTATTTT.

This clonotype has a handful of counts. The V gene is TRBV29-1, the J gene TRBJ2-5; no clear D. With 2 bases removed from V and 7 bases from J, the gap between germline ends came to 14 bases. The CDR3 consists of 13 residues. The germline gives CDR1 SQVTM, CDR2 ANQGSEA. The CDR3 nucleotides read TGCAGCGTTGAAAAGGTCGAGAAAGGGACCCAGTACTTC. Protein product: CSVEKVEKGTQYF.

This clonotype was detected only a few times. The chain couples TRBV12-3 or TRBV12-4 to TRBJ2-3; D uncertain. The CDR3 extends over 14 amino acids. V lost 0 bases and J lost 4, with 8 bases in between. CDR3 in amino acids: CASSLALLADTQYF. The CDR3 DNA sequence: TGTGCCAGCAGTTTAGCGCTTCTGGCAGATACGCAGTATTTT.

The rearrangement links TRBV5-1 to TRBJ2-7; 7 bases align to TRBD1. Germline loops: CDR1 SGHRS, CDR2 YFSETQ. CDR3 length equals 15 residues. The V gene end was trimmed by 6 bases and the J gene end by 1 base; junction bases not matched to a gene: 10. The CDR3 bases are TGCGCCAGCACCGAACAGGGGATGGGGTCCTACGAGCAGTACTTC. Translated, it gives CASTEQGMGSYEQYF.

This clonotype has more than one count but fewer than ten. The CDR3 nucleotides read TGTGCCAGCAGCCAACCGACAGCCTCTAATGAAAAACTGTTTTTT. It is translated as CASSQPTASNEKLFF. This rearrangement joins TRBV3-1 to TRBJ1-4, with D possibly TRBD1 on 5 matching bases. V lost 2 bases, J lost 3 bases, and 10 bases lay in between. This CDR3 region has 15 residues. Germline values: CDR1 LGHDT, CDR2 YNNKEL (reference sequence). Full variable domain (outside the CDR3, taken from reference TRBV3-1 and TRBJ1-4): DTAVSQTPKYLVTQMGNDKSIKCEQNLGHDTMYWYKQDSKKFLKIMFSYNNKELIINETVPNRFSPKSPDKAHLNLHINSLELGDSAVYFCASSQPTASNEKLFFGSGTQLSVL.

This clonotype was counted ten times or more. This rearrangement joins TRBV7-2 to TRBJ2-7, with D perhaps TRBD2 (5 bases). There are 14 residues in the CDR3. The V and J ends lost 5 bases and 6 bases respectively, with 17 bases between them. CDR1 and CDR2 from the germline V gene are SGHTA and FQGNSA. CDR3 protein: CASSHLTGRSEQYF. The CDR3 DNA sequence: TGTGCCAGCAGCCACTTGACGGGAAGGTCCGAGCAGTACTTC.

The chain recombines TRBV12-3 or TRBV12-4 with TRBJ2-1, with D possibly matching TRBD2 (6 bases). CDR3 length: 15 residues. Trimming left V 6 bases short and J 7 bases short, with 19 bases between. Written as DNA, the CDR3 is TGTGCCAGCAGGGGGGGTGCCGGGGTGGTTAATGAGCAGTTCTTC. Protein sequence: CASRGGAGVVNEQFF.

This chain connects TRBV28 to TRBJ1-6; no clear D gene. V was shortened by 7 bases and J by 5 bases, with 9 bases between the two germline ends. This CDR3 has 13 amino acids. CDR1 is MDHEN, CDR2 SYDVKM, per germline. Written as DNA, the CDR3 is TGTGCCAGCAAACCCCCGGATAATTCACCCCTCCACTTT. Amino acid sequence: CASKPPDNSPLHF. The whole variable domain, remainder taken from reference TRBV28 and TRBJ1-6, is DVKVTQSSRYLVKRTGEKVFLECVQDMDHENMFWYRQDPGLGLRLIYFSYDVKMKEKGDIPEGYSVSREKKERFSLILESASTNQTSMYLCASKPPDNSPLHFGNGTRLTVT.

This clonotype was counted between two and nine times. The chain employs TRBV15 and TRBJ2-3; 7 positions match TRBD2. Germline lookup yields CDR1 LNHNV and CDR2 YYDKDF (reference sequence). The ends lost 6 bases at V and 2 bases at J; junction bases unmatched: 8. The CDR3 is made up of 15 amino acids. The CDR3 bases are TGTGCCACCAGTAAAAGAGCGGGGCTCACAGATACGCAGTATTTT. This gives the protein CATSKRAGLTDTQYF.

The chain uses TRBV2 and TRBJ2-7; TRBD1 matches at 9 bases. The V segment lost 1 base and the J segment 2 bases; nucleotides outside the gene matches: 3. Germline V gives CDR1 SNHLY, CDR2 FYNNEI. The CDR3 is 15 residues long. CDR3: CASSEVRQGAYEQYF. The CDR3 DNA is TGTGCCAGCAGTGAAGTGAGACAGGGGGCCTACGAGCAGTACTTC.

This clonotype was recorded a few times. The chain uses TRBV27 and TRBJ2-1, with 8 bases fitting TRBD1. CDR1 is MNHEY, CDR2 SMNVEV, per germline (reference sequence). CDR3 length: 16 amino acids. With V trimmed by 1 base and J by 9 bases, 11 bases remained unmatched. CDR3 sequence reads: CASSLLEAGGKGEQFF. The CDR3 region has the DNA TGTGCCAGCAGTTTATTAGAGGCAGGGGGCAAGGGTGAGCAGTTCTTC.

The chain couples TRBV5-1 to TRBJ2-3, with D possibly being TRBD2 (6 bases). Trimming removed 0 bases from V and 4 bases from J, with 18 bases in between. CDR3 size: 17 residues. Per the germline V gene, CDR1 is SGHRS and CDR2 is YFSETQ. The CDR3 reads CASSLAPGGIRADTQYF. CDR3 coding DNA: TGCGCCAGCAGCTTGGCGCCGGGCGGGATACGGGCAGATACGCAGTATTTT.

The chain links TRBV25-1 to TRBJ1-2; unclear D gene. Germline values: CDR1 MGHDK, CDR2 SYGVNS. Trimming took 1 base from V and 9 from J, leaving 6 bases between them. The CDR3 sequence is 11 residues long. CDR3 nucleotides: TGTGCCAGCAGTGAATTAGGGCGCTACACCTTC. This gives the protein CASSELGRYTF.

The chain employs TRBV29-1 and TRBJ2-6, with 9 positions matching TRBD1. This CDR3 contains 16 residues. The germline CDR1 and CDR2 sequences are SQVTM and ANQGSEA. Germline trimming cut 5 bases from V and 0 bases from J; bases unmatched to any gene: 5. The CDR3 protein is CSVLRQGVSGANVLTF. CDR3 sequence (DNA): TGCAGCGTTCTCAGACAGGGGGTCTCTGGGGCCAACGTCCTGACTTTC.

This rearrangement joins TRBV7-2 to TRBJ2-7, with TRBD1 matching over 9 bases. Germline CDR1 SGHTA, CDR2 FQGNSA. Losses at the gene ends were 7 bases for V and 2 bases for J; bases not matched to a gene: 12. CDR3 length: 16 residues. CDR3 nucleotide sequence: TGTGCCAGCAAACTTACGCTGGGACAGGGTGCCTACGAGCAGTACTTC. Its protein product is CASKLTLGQGAYEQYF.